The clone carrying this TCR beta chain is a singleton in its sample. The time point is: cycle 4 day 1 (C4D1), after 6 weeks of nivolumab. There was relapse after autologous stem cell transplantation in every patient, and there was variation in brentuximab vedotin exposure. This sample is drawn from a study of PD-1 blockade in classical Hodgkin lymphoma. The repertoire was sequenced with immunoSEQ multiplex PCR; TCRdb's copy has only in-frame clones and lacks some. The data show about 24,000 clones, with 70% to 80% seen just once and 25% to 30% held by the top ten. The material was peripheral blood mononuclear cells (PBMCs), obtained before the fourth cycle of nivolumab. The TCR was taken from a human donor with classical Hodgkin lymphoma.

The CDR3 is CASSLGTGGFRAEAFF. The CDR3 nucleotides are TGTGCCAGCAGCTTAGGGACAGGGGGCTTTAGGGCTGAAGCTTTCTTT. The V and J genes are TRBV5-5 and TRBJ1-1; 12 bases agree with TRBD1. The junction had 8 bases not matched to a gene; V was cut back by 2 bases and J by 6 bases. Germline lookup yields CDR1 SGHKS and CDR2 YYEKEE (reference sequence). CDR3 length equals 16 residues.